The clone carrying this T cell receptor beta chain was detected once. The target antigen is unknown. Compared with germline, one end of the junction differs, possibly owing to a read error. The data are from a study of tumor-infiltrating lymphocytes in primary liver carcinoma. The researchers produced TCR beta cDNA from about 510 ng total RNA with a constant-region primer. Nested multiplex PCR, run for three rounds with slightly modified ARM-PCR, yielded TCR beta libraries. A C-beta reverse primer and TRBV1-TRBV30 forward primers served in each of the first two PCR rounds, at ten to eleven cycles apiece. Each CDR3 protein is one row after TCRdb ran MiXCR on the multiplex PCR reads. There are some 180,000 distinct CDR3 sequences in the sample; over 80% occur only once, and roughly 18% lies in the top ten. Co-extracted RNA and DNA came from around 18-30 mg of unsorted bulk tissue. Patients carried chronic HBV infection without prior treatment.

CDR1 SGHKS and CDR2 YYEKEE come from the germline V gene (reference sequence). The CDR3 covers 13 residues. Whole-study results and caveats: Researchers report that only about 7.5-25% of top clones turned up in all five tumor regions.

The chain combines TRBV5-5 with TRBJ1-1; D call uncertain. Sequenced input: tumor tissue from primary liver carcinoma. The clonotype was recovered from a man aged 35 to 55 with primary liver carcinoma and hepatitis B virus infection. The CDR3: CVSTHREITEAFF. CDR3 nucleotide sequence: TGTGTCAGCACTCATAGGGAGATCACTGAAGCTTTCTTT.